This T cell receptor (beta chain) was recorded in a study of shared clonotypes between healthy human individuals. Germline assignment: CDR1 SGHVS and CDR2 FQNEAQ. V was shortened by 4 bases and J by 2 bases, with 14 bases between the two germline ends. The CDR3 is made up of 16 amino acids. Profiling relied on immunoSEQ multiplex PCR, and the TCRdb table lists in-frame clones only, not all of them. This sample carries 780,000 or so clones, about two thirds of them seen once, and the ten largest clones take less than 2%. This TCR came from a woman under 40 in good health. The sample was memory CD4+ T cells sorted from blood. Subset here: CD45RA-negative fraction. J is TRBJ1-4 and V is TRBV7-8; D uncertain. Here the CDR3 reads CASSSRRGGTNEKLFF. The CDR3 DNA reads TGTGCCAGCAGCTCTCGACGGGGTGGGACTAATGAAAAACTGTTTTTT.